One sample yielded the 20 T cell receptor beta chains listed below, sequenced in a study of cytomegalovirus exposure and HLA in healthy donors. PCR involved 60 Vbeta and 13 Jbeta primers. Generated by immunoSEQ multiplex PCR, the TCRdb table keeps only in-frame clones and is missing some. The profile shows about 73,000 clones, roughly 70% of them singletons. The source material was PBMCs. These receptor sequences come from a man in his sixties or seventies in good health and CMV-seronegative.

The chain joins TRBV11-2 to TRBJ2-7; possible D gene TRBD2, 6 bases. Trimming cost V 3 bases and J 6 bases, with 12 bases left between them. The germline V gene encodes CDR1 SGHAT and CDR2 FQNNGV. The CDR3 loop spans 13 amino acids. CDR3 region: CASSLEGLGEQYF. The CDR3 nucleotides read TGTGCCAGCAGCTTGGAGGGCTTAGGCGAGCAGTACTTC.

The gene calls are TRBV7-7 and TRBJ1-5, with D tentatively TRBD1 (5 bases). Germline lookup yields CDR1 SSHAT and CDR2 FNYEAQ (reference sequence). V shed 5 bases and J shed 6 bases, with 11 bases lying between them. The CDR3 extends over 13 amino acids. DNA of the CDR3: TGTGCCAGCAGCGCACATCAGGGTCAGCCCCAGCATTTT. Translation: CASSAHQGQPQHF.

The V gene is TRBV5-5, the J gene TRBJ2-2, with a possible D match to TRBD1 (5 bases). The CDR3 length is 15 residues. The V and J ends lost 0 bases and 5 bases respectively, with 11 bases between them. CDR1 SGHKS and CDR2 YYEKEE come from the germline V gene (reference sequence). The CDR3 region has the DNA TGTGCCAGCAGCTTGGCGGACACATTAACCGGGGAGCTGTTTTTT. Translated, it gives CASSLADTLTGELFF. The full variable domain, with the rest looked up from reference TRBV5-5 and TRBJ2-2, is DAGVTQSPTHLIKTRGQQVTLRCSPISGHKSVSWYQQVLGQGPQFIFQYYEKEERGRGNFPDRFSARQFPNYSSELNVNALLLGDSALYLCASSLADTLTGELFFGEGSRLTVL.

The CDR3 protein is CASSIPRTGEDTEAFF. The CDR3 DNA reads TGTGCCAGTAGTATACCTCGAACAGGGGAGGACACTGAAGCTTTCTTT. The V call is TRBV19, the J call TRBJ1-1; 7 bases match TRBD1. Per the germline V gene, CDR1 is LNHDA and CDR2 is SQIVND (reference sequence). There are 16 residues in the CDR3. Trimming cost V 2 bases and J 3 bases; bases outside gene matches: 9.

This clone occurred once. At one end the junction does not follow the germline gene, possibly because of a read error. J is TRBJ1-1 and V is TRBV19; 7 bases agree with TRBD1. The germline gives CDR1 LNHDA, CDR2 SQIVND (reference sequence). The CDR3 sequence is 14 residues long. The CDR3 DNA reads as TGTGCCAATAGTATTCACAGGGACAGCACTGAAGCTTTCTTT. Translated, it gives CANSIHRDSTEAFF. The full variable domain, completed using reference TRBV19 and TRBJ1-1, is DGGITQSPKYLFRKEGQNVTLSCEQNLNHDAMYWYRQDPGQGLRLIYYSQIVNDFQKGDIAEGYSVSREKKESFPLTVTSAQKNPTAFYLCANSIHRDSTEAFFGQGTRLTVV.

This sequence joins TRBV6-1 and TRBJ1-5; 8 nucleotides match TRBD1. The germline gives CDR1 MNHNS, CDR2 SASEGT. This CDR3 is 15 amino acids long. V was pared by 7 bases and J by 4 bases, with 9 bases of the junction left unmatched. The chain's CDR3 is CASTDGQGGNQPQHF. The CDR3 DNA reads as TGTGCCAGCACCGACGGACAGGGCGGTAATCAGCCCCAGCATTTT.

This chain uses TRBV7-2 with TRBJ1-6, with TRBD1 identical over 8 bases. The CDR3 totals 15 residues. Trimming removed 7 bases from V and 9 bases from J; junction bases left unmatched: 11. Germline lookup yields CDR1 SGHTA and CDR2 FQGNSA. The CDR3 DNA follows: TGTGCCAGCAAATTGTCGACAGGGGAGGGTTCACCCCTCCACTTT. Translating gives CASKLSTGEGSPLHF.

This CDR3 reads CASSPGTSGTDEQFF. The CDR3 DNA reads as TGTGCCAGCAGCCCCGGGACTAGCGGGACCGATGAGCAGTTCTTC. The V call is TRBV7-2, the J call TRBJ2-1; 13 positions agree with TRBD2. The germline CDR1 and CDR2 sequences are SGHTA and FQGNSA. Unmatched junction bases numbered 6, after V lost 5 bases and J lost 8 bases. There are 15 residues in the CDR3.

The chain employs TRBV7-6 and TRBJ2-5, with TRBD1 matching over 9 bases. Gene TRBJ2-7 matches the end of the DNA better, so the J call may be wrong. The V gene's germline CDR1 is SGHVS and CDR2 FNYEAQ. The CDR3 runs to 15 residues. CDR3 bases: TGTGCCAGCAGCTTAGGGGGACAGGGAAACTACGAGCAGTACTTC. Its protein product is CASSLGGQGNYEQYF.

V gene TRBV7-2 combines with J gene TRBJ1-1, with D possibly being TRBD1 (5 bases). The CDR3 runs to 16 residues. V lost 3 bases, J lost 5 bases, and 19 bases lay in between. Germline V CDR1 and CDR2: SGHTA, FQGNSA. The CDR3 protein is CASSFRDSPSGTEAFF. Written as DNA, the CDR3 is TGTGCCAGCAGCTTCCGCGACAGCCCCTCTGGAACTGAAGCTTTCTTT.

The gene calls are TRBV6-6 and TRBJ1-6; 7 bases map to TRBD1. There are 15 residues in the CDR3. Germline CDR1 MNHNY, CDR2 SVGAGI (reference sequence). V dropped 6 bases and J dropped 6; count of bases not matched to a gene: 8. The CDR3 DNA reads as TGTGCCAGCAGCCTGGGACAGCCTTTTAATTCACCCCTCCACTTT. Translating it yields CASSLGQPFNSPLHF.

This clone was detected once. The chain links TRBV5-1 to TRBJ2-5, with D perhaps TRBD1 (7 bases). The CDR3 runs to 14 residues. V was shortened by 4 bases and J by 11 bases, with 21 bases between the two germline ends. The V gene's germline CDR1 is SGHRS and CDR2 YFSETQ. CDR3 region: CASSGGTEGLEQYF. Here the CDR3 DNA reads TGCGCCAGCAGCGGCGGGACAGAGGGGCTAGAGCAGTACTTC.

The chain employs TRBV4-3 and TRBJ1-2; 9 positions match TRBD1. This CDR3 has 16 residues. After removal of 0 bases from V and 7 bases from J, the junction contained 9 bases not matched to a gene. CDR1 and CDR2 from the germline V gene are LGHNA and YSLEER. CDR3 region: CASSQEMGDRAGGYTF. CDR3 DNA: TGCGCCAGCAGCCAAGAAATGGGGGACAGGGCTGGTGGCTACACCTTC.

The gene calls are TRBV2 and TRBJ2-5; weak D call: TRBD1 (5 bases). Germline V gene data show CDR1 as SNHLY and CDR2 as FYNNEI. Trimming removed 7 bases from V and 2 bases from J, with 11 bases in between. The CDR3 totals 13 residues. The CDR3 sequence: CASTRTRQETQYF. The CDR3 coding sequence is TGTGCCAGCACCAGGACACGGCAAGAGACCCAGTACTTC.

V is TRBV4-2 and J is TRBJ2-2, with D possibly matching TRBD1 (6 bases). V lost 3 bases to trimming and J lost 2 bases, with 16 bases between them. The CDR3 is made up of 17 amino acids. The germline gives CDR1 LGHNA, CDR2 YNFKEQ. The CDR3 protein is CASSQATGSSNTGELFF. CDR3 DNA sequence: TGTGCCAGCAGCCAGGCTACAGGGTCCTCTAACACCGGGGAGCTGTTTTTT.

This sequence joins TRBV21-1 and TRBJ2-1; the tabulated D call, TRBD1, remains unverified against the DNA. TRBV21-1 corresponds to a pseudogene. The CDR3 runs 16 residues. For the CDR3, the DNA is TGTGCCAGCAGCTTTACCGGGACAGGGTCCCTAAATGAGCAGTTCTTC. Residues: CASSFTGTGSLNEQFF.

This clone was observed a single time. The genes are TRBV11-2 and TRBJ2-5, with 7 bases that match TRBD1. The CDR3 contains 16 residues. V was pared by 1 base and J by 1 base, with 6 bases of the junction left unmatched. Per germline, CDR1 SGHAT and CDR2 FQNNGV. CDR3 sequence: CASSLVPGTAQETQYF. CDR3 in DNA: TGTGCCAGCAGCTTAGTACCCGGGACAGCCCAAGAGACCCAGTACTTC.

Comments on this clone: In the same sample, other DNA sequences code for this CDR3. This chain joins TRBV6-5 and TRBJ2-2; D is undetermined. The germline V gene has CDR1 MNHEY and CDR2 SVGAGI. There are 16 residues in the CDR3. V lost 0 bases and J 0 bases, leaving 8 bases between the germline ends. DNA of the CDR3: TGTGCCAGCAGTTACTCAAGAGTAGCGAACACCGGGGAGCTGTTTTTT. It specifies CASSYSRVANTGELFF.

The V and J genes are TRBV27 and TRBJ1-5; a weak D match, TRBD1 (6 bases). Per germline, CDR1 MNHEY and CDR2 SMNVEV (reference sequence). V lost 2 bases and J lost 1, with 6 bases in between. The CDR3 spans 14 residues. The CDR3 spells CASSLGQSNQPQHF. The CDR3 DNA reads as TGTGCCAGCAGTTTAGGACAGAGCAATCAGCCCCAGCATTTT.

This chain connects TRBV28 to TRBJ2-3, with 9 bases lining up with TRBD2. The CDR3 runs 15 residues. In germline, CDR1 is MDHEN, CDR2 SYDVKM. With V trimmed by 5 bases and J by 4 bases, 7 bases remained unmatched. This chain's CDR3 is CASSPSQRGADTQYF. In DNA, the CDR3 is TGTGCCAGCAGTCCATCTCAGCGGGGGGCAGATACGCAGTATTTT.